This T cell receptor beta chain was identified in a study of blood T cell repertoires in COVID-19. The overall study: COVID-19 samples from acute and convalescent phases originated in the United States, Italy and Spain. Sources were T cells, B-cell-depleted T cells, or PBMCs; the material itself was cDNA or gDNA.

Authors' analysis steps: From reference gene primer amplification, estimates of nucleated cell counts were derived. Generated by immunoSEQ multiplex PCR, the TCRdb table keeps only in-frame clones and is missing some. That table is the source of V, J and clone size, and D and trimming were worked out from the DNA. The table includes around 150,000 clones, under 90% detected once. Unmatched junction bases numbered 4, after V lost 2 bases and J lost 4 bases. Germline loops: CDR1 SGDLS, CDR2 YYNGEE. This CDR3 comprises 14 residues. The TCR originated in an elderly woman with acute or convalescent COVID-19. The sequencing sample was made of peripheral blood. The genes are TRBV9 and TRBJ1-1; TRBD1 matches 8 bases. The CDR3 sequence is CASSVQGAGTEAFF. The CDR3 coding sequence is TGTGCCAGCAGCGTTCAGGGGGCGGGCACTGAAGCTTTCTTT. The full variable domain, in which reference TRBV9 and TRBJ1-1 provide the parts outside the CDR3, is DSGVTQTPKHLITATGQRVTLRCSPRSGDLSVYWYQQSLDQGLQFLIQYYNGEERAKGNILERFSAQQFPDLHSELNLSSLELGDSALYFCASSVQGAGTEAFFGQGTRLTVV.